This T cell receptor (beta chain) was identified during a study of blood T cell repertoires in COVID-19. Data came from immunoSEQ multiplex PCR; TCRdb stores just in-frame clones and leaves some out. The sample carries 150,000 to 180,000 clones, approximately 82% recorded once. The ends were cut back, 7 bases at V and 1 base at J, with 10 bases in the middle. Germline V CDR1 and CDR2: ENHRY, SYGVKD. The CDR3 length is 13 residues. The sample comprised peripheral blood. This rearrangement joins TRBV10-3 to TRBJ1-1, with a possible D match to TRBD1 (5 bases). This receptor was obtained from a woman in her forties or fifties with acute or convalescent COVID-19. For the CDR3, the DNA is TGTGCCATCACCGGAGGGGAGAACACTGAAGCTTTCTTT. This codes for CAITGGENTEAFF.